This T cell receptor beta chain stems from a study of cytomegalovirus exposure and HLA in healthy donors. Amplification used 60 Vbeta primers and 13 Jbeta primers. Original data processing: Later reanalysis found 80 million or so unique TCR beta chains, some 10 million of them shared. Sequenced by immunoSEQ multiplex PCR; TCRdb stores in-frame clones only, minus some. Clone size and the V and J calls come from that table; the DNA yielded D and trimming. The sample yields about 140,000 clones, around four fifths seen once. A remark on this clone: Its specificity is not known.

Broader study findings: Certain sequence variants were highly shared and formed a cluster, and this cluster was likely a sequencing artifact. Most of the CMV-associated TCR beta chains (in a later analysis) appeared to be HLA-restricted.

After removal of 2 bases from V and 5 bases from J, the junction contained 4 bases not matched to a gene. CDR3 size: 16 residues. CDR1 and CDR2 (germline): MNHEY, SMNVEV (reference sequence). The source of this sequence is a female donor in good health and CMV-seronegative. The sample taken for sequencing was PBMCs. The V call is TRBV27, the J call TRBJ2-1; 12 bases fit TRBD2. This CDR3 is CASSLRLAGGNNEQFF. CDR3 sequence (DNA): TGTGCCAGCAGTTTAAGGCTAGCGGGGGGGAACAATGAGCAGTTCTTC.